These T cell receptor beta chains were read from a single sample in a study of PD-1 blockade in classical Hodgkin lymphoma. Here immunoSEQ multiplex PCR was the method, and the copy in TCRdb shows in-frame clones only, minus some. The sample gives approximately 89,000 clones, roughly 83% of which show up once; 12% is in the top ten. Sequences were derived from peripheral blood mononuclear cells (PBMCs), sampled at baseline. The receptors were sampled from a human donor with classical Hodgkin lymphoma. The CDR3 runs from the conserved cysteine through the conserved F or W. A D gene is named only where the DNA matches it firmly. Clone size is shown for a subset of rows, as once, few, many or a class of expanded clone.

cdr3_aa: CASFLWGGAANEQYF; cdr3_nt: TGTGCCAGCTTCCTGTGGGGAGGGGCGGCAAACGAGCAGTACTTC; v_call: TRBV5-6; clone_size: NA; d_call: TRBD2; j_call: TRBJ2-7
cdr3_aa: CAIRTAGSGNTEAFF; cdr3_nt: TGTGCCATTCGAACGGCAGGGAGTGGGAACACTGAAGCTTTCTTT; v_call: TRBV28; clone_size: NA; d_call: NA; j_call: TRBJ1-1
cdr3_aa: CASSQDPPGLGAVYEQYF; cdr3_nt: TGCGCCAGCAGCCAAGATCCCCCGGGACTAGGGGCCGTATACGAGCAGTACTTC; v_call: TRBV4-1; clone_size: NA; d_call: TRBD2; j_call: TRBJ2-7
cdr3_aa: CASSVEGANTQYF; cdr3_nt: TGTGCCAGCAGCGTAGAAGGGGCGAATACGCAGTATTTT; v_call: TRBV9; clone_size: once; d_call: NA; j_call: TRBJ2-3
cdr3_aa: CASSTLVRFGNTEAFF; cdr3_nt: TGTGCCAGTAGTACCCTCGTTAGGTTCGGGAACACTGAAGCTTTCTTT; v_call: TRBV19; clone_size: NA; d_call: NA; j_call: TRBJ1-1
cdr3_aa: CASSFLAGGETGELFF; cdr3_nt: TGTGCCAGTAGTTTCCTAGCGGGAGGGGAGACCGGGGAGCTGTTTTTT; v_call: TRBV19; clone_size: NA; d_call: TRBD2; j_call: TRBJ2-2
cdr3_aa: CAWRTTDSSSYNSPLHF; cdr3_nt: TGTGCCTGGAGGACAACAGACTCAAGCTCCTATAATTCACCCCTCCACTTT; v_call: TRBV30; clone_size: NA; d_call: NA; j_call: TRBJ1-6
cdr3_aa: CSVVSIQNEQFF; cdr3_nt: TGCAGCGTTGTTTCTATCCAGAATGAGCAGTTCTTC; v_call: TRBV29-1; clone_size: NA; d_call: NA; j_call: TRBJ2-1
cdr3_aa: CASSSGQAPEQYF; cdr3_nt: TGTGCCAGCAGTTCAGGACAGGCCCCCGAGCAGTACTTC; v_call: TRBV28; clone_size: few; d_call: TRBD1; j_call: TRBJ2-7
cdr3_aa: CASSLSSGTGRYEQYF; cdr3_nt: TGTGCCAGCAGCTTGAGTTCCGGGACAGGGCGATACGAGCAGTACTTC; v_call: TRBV5-4; clone_size: NA; d_call: TRBD1; j_call: TRBJ2-7
cdr3_aa: CASLNRGNYEQYF; cdr3_nt: TGTGCCAGCCTAAACAGGGGGAACTACGAGCAGTACTTC; v_call: TRBV28; clone_size: NA; d_call: TRBD1; j_call: TRBJ2-7
cdr3_aa: CASGSGSYEQYF; cdr3_nt: TGTGCCAGCGGATCAGGGTCCTACGAGCAGTACTTC; v_call: TRBV28; clone_size: NA; d_call: NA; j_call: TRBJ2-7
cdr3_aa: CASSVDGFNEKLFF; cdr3_nt: TGTGCCAGCAGCGTAGACGGCTTCAATGAAAAACTGTTTTTT; v_call: TRBV9; clone_size: NA; d_call: NA; j_call: TRBJ1-4
cdr3_aa: CASSQVRTGSSSGANVLTF; cdr3_nt: TGTGCCAGCAGCCAAGTCCGGACAGGGTCTAGCTCTGGGGCCAACGTCCTGACTTTC; v_call: TRBV4-2; clone_size: NA; d_call: TRBD1; j_call: TRBJ2-6
cdr3_aa: CASSTRDRSSYNEQFF; cdr3_nt: TGTGCCAGCAGTACACGGGACAGGAGCTCCTACAATGAGCAGTTCTTC; v_call: TRBV27; clone_size: NA; d_call: TRBD1; j_call: TRBJ2-1
cdr3_aa: CAIKEDAGNTEAFF; cdr3_nt: TGTGCCATCAAAGAGGACGCGGGGAACACTGAAGCTTTCTTT; v_call: TRBV15; clone_size: NA; d_call: NA; j_call: TRBJ1-1
cdr3_aa: CASSFTGSYEQYF; cdr3_nt: TGTGCCAGCAGCTTCACAGGGTCCTACGAGCAGTACTTC; v_call: TRBV7-2; clone_size: few; d_call: NA; j_call: TRBJ2-7
cdr3_aa: CASSLMVGGELFF; cdr3_nt: TGTGCCAGCAGTTTAATGGTTGGCGGGGAGCTGTTTTTT; v_call: TRBV28; clone_size: NA; d_call: NA; j_call: TRBJ2-2
cdr3_aa: CASSSPGQGSGYEQYF; cdr3_nt: TGTGCCAGCAGTTCACCGGGACAGGGGTCGGGGTACGAGCAGTACTTC; v_call: TRBV28; clone_size: NA; d_call: TRBD1; j_call: TRBJ2-7
cdr3_aa: CASSARQGRVNEQFF; cdr3_nt: TGTGCCAGCAGTGCCCGGCAGGGTCGGGTCAATGAGCAGTTCTTC; v_call: TRBV6-6; clone_size: NA; d_call: NA; j_call: TRBJ2-1